The next 15 T cell receptor beta chains were all read from a single sample in a study of blood T cells in healthy people across ages. Through a sample-barcoded 5' primer and a J-beta primer mix, a second PCR was run for roughly 6 to 11 cycles. TCRdb recomputed calls from the 5' RACE reads with MiXCR, one row per CDR3 protein. The repertoire consists of about 1.8 million distinct CDR3 sequences, with less than 50% occurring once and the leading ten covering about 2.1%. Material for sequencing was blood. The receptor set was obtained from a woman between 40 and 50 years old in good health.

This clonotype was seen only a few times. The chain joins TRBV28 to TRBJ2-5, with 8 bases fitting TRBD1. The CDR3 covers 15 residues. Germline CDR1 and CDR2: MDHEN and SYDVKM. V was clipped by 11 bases and J by 0 bases; unmatched bases: 11. The DNA for the CDR3 is TGTGCCGCACAGGGGGGCGGGTTGTACCAAGAGACCCAGTACTTC. Its protein product is CAAQGGGLYQETQYF.

The genes are TRBV9 and TRBJ2-3, with D hard to call. Germline CDR1 SGDLS, CDR2 YYNGEE. Trimming took off 2 bases at V and 3 bases at J, with 10 bases between the two ends. CDR3 size: 14 residues. CDR3 coding DNA: TGTGCCAGCAGCGTCCGACCTTCGACAGATACGCAGTATTTT. It translates to CASSVRPSTDTQYF.

The rearrangement links TRBV20-1 to TRBJ1-6; TRBD1 matches at 7 bases. Germline V gives CDR1 DFQATT, CDR2 SNEGSKA (reference sequence). After removal of 6 bases from V and 0 bases from J, the junction contained 11 bases not matched to a gene. The CDR3 extends over 17 amino acids. CDR3 region: CSADNRGKSSYNSPLHF. CDR3 bases: TGCAGTGCGGATAACAGGGGAAAGAGCTCCTATAATTCACCCCTCCACTTT.

V is TRBV4-1 and J is TRBJ2-7; D call uncertain. V lost 1 base and J lost 4, with 14 bases in between. The germline V gene has CDR1 MGHRA and CDR2 YSYEKL. CDR3 length equals 15 residues. The CDR3 region is CASSQVFSGEYEQYF. The DNA of the CDR3 is TGCGCCAGCAGCCAAGTCTTTTCTGGGGAATACGAGCAGTACTTC.

This clonotype turned up a few times. This chain links TRBV11-1 with TRBJ2-1; the D is unclear. Trimming stripped 5 bases from V and 0 bases from J, with 17 bases between. The germline CDR1 and CDR2 sequences are SGHAT and FQDESV (reference sequence). The CDR3 loop spans 17 amino acids. CDR3: CASSLRRPEYSYNEQFF. The CDR3 DNA follows: TGTGCCAGCAGCCTTAGAAGGCCCGAATACTCCTACAATGAGCAGTTCTTC.

A remark on this clonotype: A junction end diverges from the germline sequence, so it may reflect a read error. This chain uses TRBV4-2 with TRBJ2-3, with TRBD2 matching over 9 bases. CDR1 and CDR2 from the germline V gene are LGHNA and YNFKEQ. The CDR3 length is 15 residues. The CDR3 coding sequence is TGTGCCGGCAGCCAAGAGAGTCTAGCGGGGGATACGCAGTATTTT. Protein sequence: CAGSQESLAGDTQYF.

The genes are TRBV6-2 or TRBV6-3 and TRBJ2-6, with D perhaps matching TRBD2 (5 bases). Germline CDR1 reads MNHEY; CDR2 reads SVGEGT. Trimming stripped 0 bases from V and 2 bases from J, with 8 bases between. This CDR3 comprises 16 residues. CDR3 nucleotides: TGTGCCAGCAGTTACTCAATCGGGGCTGGGGCCAACGTCCTGACTTTC. Its protein is CASSYSIGAGANVLTF.

This clonotype is a singleton in its sample. The chain is built from TRBV6-6 and TRBJ1-2; D is unclear. Germline CDR1 MNHNY, CDR2 SVGAGI (reference sequence). Trimming removed 6 bases at V and 5 bases at J, with 13 bases between. CDR3 length equals 13 residues. CDR3 sequence reads: CASSPVDKYGYTF. The CDR3 DNA is TGTGCCAGCAGCCCAGTCGACAAGTATGGCTACACCTTC.

This CDR3 reads CASSGRTGEQETQYF. The CDR3 DNA reads as TGCGCCAGCAGCGGGAGGACAGGGGAACAAGAGACCCAGTACTTC. The chain uses TRBV5-1 and TRBJ2-7; 9 bases are a match to TRBD1. Matching the DNA end better, TRBJ2-5 makes the J call doubtful. The CDR3 totals 15 residues. Germline CDR1 and CDR2: SGHRS and YFSETQ.

This rearrangement joins TRBV20-1 to TRBJ1-1; D is possibly TRBD1 (6 bases). The CDR3 runs to 13 residues. The germline V gene encodes CDR1 DFQATT and CDR2 SNEGSKA (reference sequence). Trimming took off 6 bases at V and 1 base at J, with 12 bases between the two ends. CDR3 DNA: TGCAGTGCAAGGACAGCGGCGAACACTGAAGCTTTCTTT. Its translation is CSARTAANTEAFF.

This clonotype has just a few counts. The V gene is TRBV6-2 or TRBV6-3, the J gene TRBJ2-5; D unresolved. The germline V gene has CDR1 MNHEY and CDR2 SVGEGT. The V gene lost 6 bases and the J gene lost 5 bases, with 13 bases spanning the gap. This CDR3 contains 13 residues. The CDR3 nucleotides are TGTGCCAGCAGAACAATTAGCCAGGAGACCCAGTACTTC. Its translation is CASRTISQETQYF.

V and J are TRBV4-2 and TRBJ2-1; 8 bases map to TRBD2. Germline CDR1 and CDR2: LGHNA and YNFKEQ. Losses at the gene ends were 9 bases for V and 10 bases for J; bases not matched to a gene: 11. CDR3 length equals 13 residues. DNA for the CDR3: TGTGCCAGTGCGGCGGGGGGACAATACGAGCAGTTCTTC. This translates into CASAAGGQYEQFF.

This clonotype was found a few times. The V gene is TRBV12-3 or TRBV12-4, the J gene TRBJ2-3; D tentatively reads TRBD1 or TRBD2 (5 bases each). V lost 0 bases and J lost 8, with 9 bases in between. The CDR3 is 13 amino acids. CDR3 nucleotide sequence: TGTGCCAGCAGTTTAGCTGGGGACGGTACGCAGTATTTT. Amino acid sequence: CASSLAGDGTQYF.

The chain joins TRBV11-2 to TRBJ2-7, with D perhaps assigned TRBD1 or TRBD2 (5 bases each). This CDR3 contains 14 residues. The germline V gene encodes CDR1 SGHAT and CDR2 FQNNGV. Trimming took off 0 bases at V and 7 bases at J, with 13 bases between the two ends. CDR3 residues: CASSLESGLGEQYV. DNA for the CDR3: TGTGCCAGCAGCTTAGAGTCGGGGCTAGGGGAGCAGTACGTC.

Worth noting for this clonotype: Relative to the germline gene, one junction end is altered; a read error may explain this. The chain employs TRBV9 and TRBJ2-5; 7 bases map to TRBD1. The CDR3 totals 15 residues. CDR1 is SGDLS, CDR2 YYNGEE, per germline. The CDR3 bases are TGTGCCAGCAGCGTAGCACCGGACAGGCAAGTGACCCAGTACTTC. This gives the protein CASSVAPDRQVTQYF.